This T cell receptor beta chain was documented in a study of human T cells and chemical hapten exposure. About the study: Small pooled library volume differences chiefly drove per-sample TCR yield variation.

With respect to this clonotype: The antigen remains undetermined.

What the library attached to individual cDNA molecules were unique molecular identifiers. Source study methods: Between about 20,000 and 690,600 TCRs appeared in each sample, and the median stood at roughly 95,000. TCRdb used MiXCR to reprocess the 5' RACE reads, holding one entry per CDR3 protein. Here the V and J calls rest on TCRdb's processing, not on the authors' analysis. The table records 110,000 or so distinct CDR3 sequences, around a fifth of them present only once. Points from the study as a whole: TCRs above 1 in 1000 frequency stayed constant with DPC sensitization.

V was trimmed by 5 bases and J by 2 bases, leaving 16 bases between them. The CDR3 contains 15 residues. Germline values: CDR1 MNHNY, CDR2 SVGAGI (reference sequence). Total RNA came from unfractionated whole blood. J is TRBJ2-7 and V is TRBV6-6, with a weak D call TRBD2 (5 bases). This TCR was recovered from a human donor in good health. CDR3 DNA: TGTGCCAGCAGTGGGAACCGAGGGTCGCCCTACGAGCAGTACTTC. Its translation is CASSGNRGSPYEQYF.